Following are 22 T cell receptor beta chains from one sample sequenced in a study of cytomegalovirus exposure and HLA in healthy donors (TCRdb year 2017). The library was generated by the immunoSEQ multiplex PCR assay. For the multiplex PCR, a mixture combining 60 forward primers for TCR Vbeta segments and 13 reverse primers for TCR Jbeta segments was used. The source is immuneACCESS, and TCRdb retained only in-frame sequences with V and J called. Part of the clones is not carried over; for the studies checked, unresolved V genes explain less than half of this, and the remainder is unexplained. For this sample the table gives more than 75,000 clones, of which about 68% were detected only once. The ten largest clones add up to more than 8.5% of the sample. Input material: PBMCs. The receptors stem from a man aged 40-55 years in good health and CMV-seropositive.

This chain links TRBV6-5 with TRBJ2-5; 13 bases agree with TRBD2. The length of the CDR3 is 15 residues. The V segment lost 7 bases and the J segment 2 bases; nucleotides outside the gene matches: 4. Germline CDR1 reads MNHEY; CDR2 reads SVGAGI. This chain's CDR3 is CASTEGLAGQETQYF. The CDR3 region has the DNA TGTGCCAGCACCGAGGGACTAGCGGGGCAAGAGACCCAGTACTTC.

The J gene is TRBJ2-2, the V gene TRBV2; possibly TRBD2 for D (5 bases). The CDR3 covers 15 residues. V shed 1 base and J shed 4 bases, with 10 bases lying between them. Looked up from germline, CDR1 is SNHLY and CDR2 is FYNNEI. CDR3 in amino acids: CASSEETAGTGELFF. CDR3 DNA: TGTGCCAGCAGTGAAGAGACCGCGGGCACCGGGGAGCTGTTTTTT. Full variable domain (remainder filled in from reference TRBV2 and TRBJ2-2): EPEVTQTPSHQVTQMGQEVILRCVPISNHLYFYWYRQILGQKVEFLVSFYNNEISEKSEIFDDQFSVERPDGSNFTLKIRSTKLEDSAMYFCASSEETAGTGELFFGEGSRLTVL.

The V gene is TRBV2, the J gene TRBJ1-1; TRBD1 matches at 8 bases. Germline assignment: CDR1 SNHLY and CDR2 FYNNEI. J lost 1 base, V lost 6 bases, and 7 bases had no gene match. This CDR3 has 15 amino acids. The CDR3 nucleotides read TGTGCCAGCAGGGCTCCTGGACAGGGGAACACTGAAGCTTTCTTT. Protein sequence: CASRAPGQGNTEAFF.

The J gene is TRBJ2-5, the V gene TRBV28, with 12 bases aligning to TRBD2. Trimming cost V 5 bases and J 6 bases; bases outside gene matches: 7. The germline CDR1 and CDR2 sequences are MDHEN and SYDVKM. The CDR3 runs to 15 residues. CDR3 DNA sequence: TGTGCCAGCAGTGCTCTAGCGGGGGGGGTTAAGACCCAGTACTTC. Encoded protein: CASSALAGGVKTQYF.

V and J are TRBV4-3 and TRBJ2-2, with D perhaps TRBD1 (6 bases). The CDR3 has 14 amino acids. V gave up 0 bases and J gave up 7 bases, with 9 bases separating them. The germline CDR1 and CDR2 sequences are LGHNA and YSLEER. The CDR3: CASSQESRGGELFF. Here the CDR3 DNA reads TGCGCCAGCAGCCAAGAGTCCAGGGGCGGGGAGCTGTTTTTT.

This clone was seen more than once but under ten times. This chain uses TRBV5-8 with TRBJ2-3, with D maybe TRBD1 (6 bases). Trimming took 4 bases from V and 2 from J, leaving 14 bases between them. The CDR3 is made up of 15 amino acids. Germline V gene data show CDR1 as SGHTS and CDR2 as YDEGEE. The DNA of the CDR3 is TGTGCCAGCAGCATCGACAGGCCGGACACAGATACGCAGTATTTT. Translating it yields CASSIDRPDTDTQYF.

V usage is TRBV5-1 and J usage is TRBJ2-5; 8 positions match TRBD1. Germline CDR1 is SGHRS and CDR2 is YFSETQ. V was clipped by 1 base and J by 4 bases; unmatched bases: 6. The CDR3 covers 15 residues. The CDR3 nucleotides are TGCGCCAGCAGCTTGACTCAGGGGGCAATAGAGACCCAGTACTTC. As protein: CASSLTQGAIETQYF.

The chain couples TRBV2 to TRBJ1-1; D is undetermined. The V and J ends lost 7 bases and 5 bases respectively, with 17 bases between them. Germline V CDR1 and CDR2: SNHLY, FYNNEI. The length of the CDR3 is 14 residues. The CDR3 DNA follows: TGTGCCAGCATCTCTCAAGACCCCGGGACTGAAGCTTTCTTT. Its protein product is CASISQDPGTEAFF.

V gene TRBV10-3 combines with J gene TRBJ1-1; D gene uncertain. CDR1 and CDR2 from the germline V gene are ENHRY and SYGVKD. CDR3 size: 15 residues. Trimming stripped 4 bases from V and 1 base from J, with 13 bases between. Written as DNA, the CDR3 is TGTGCCATCAGTGCCTCCGCCCCGGGGAACACTGAAGCTTTCTTT. Encoded protein: CAISASAPGNTEAFF.

The chain has TRBV7-6 and TRBJ1-3, with TRBD1 as a possible D gene (5 bases). CDR3 size: 16 residues. Germline V CDR1 and CDR2: SGHVS, FNYEAQ. V shed 5 bases and J shed 0 bases, with 14 bases lying between them. The CDR3 nucleotides read TGTGCCAGCAGCCCCCTTACAGGCAGCTCTGGAAACACCATATATTTT. It is translated as CASSPLTGSSGNTIYF.

The chain uses TRBV7-9 and TRBJ1-6; D is unclear. This CDR3 comprises 13 residues. Trimming took off 2 bases at V and 8 bases at J, with 7 bases between the two ends. Germline V lookup: CDR1 SEHNR, CDR2 FQNEAQ (reference sequence). The CDR3 reads CASSLISDSPLHF. DNA of the CDR3: TGTGCCAGCAGCTTAATATCGGATTCACCCCTCCACTTT.

The V gene is TRBV2, the J gene TRBJ1-1; TRBD1 matches 7 bases. Germline V gives CDR1 SNHLY, CDR2 FYNNEI. The V segment lost 5 bases and the J segment 0 bases; nucleotides outside the gene matches: 9. This CDR3 spans 16 amino acids. CDR3: CASSQQGTLMNTEAFF. In nucleotides, the CDR3 is TGTGCCAGCAGTCAACAGGGGACCCTAATGAACACTGAAGCTTTCTTT. Full variable domain (outside the CDR3, taken from reference TRBV2 and TRBJ1-1): EPEVTQTPSHQVTQMGQEVILRCVPISNHLYFYWYRQILGQKVEFLVSFYNNEISEKSEIFDDQFSVERPDGSNFTLKIRSTKLEDSAMYFCASSQQGTLMNTEAFFGQGTRLTVV.

The J gene is TRBJ2-7, the V gene TRBV5-6, with 7 bases aligning to TRBD1. Per the germline V gene, CDR1 is SGHDT and CDR2 is YYEEEE. The length of the CDR3 is 15 residues. Trimming took 3 bases from V and 2 from J; bases not matched to a gene: 8. The CDR3 protein is CASSYADRRTYEQYF. The CDR3 nucleotides are TGTGCCAGCAGCTATGCGGACAGGCGAACCTACGAGCAGTACTTC.

This clone was observed a single time. The V call is TRBV27, the J call TRBJ2-5; 7 bases are a match to TRBD2. This CDR3 contains 16 residues. CDR1 is MNHEY, CDR2 SMNVEV, per germline (reference sequence). With 6 bases clipped from V and 2 bases from J, the junction kept 12 bases outside the gene matches. CDR3 in DNA: TGTGCCAGCAGCCGTTCTCCATGGGGGGGGCAAGAGACCCAGTACTTC. Encoded protein: CASSRSPWGGQETQYF.

This clone was seen only once. The gene calls are TRBV15 and TRBJ2-7; D remains ambiguous. V shed 1 base and J shed 3 bases, with 10 bases lying between them. Germline CDR1 reads LNHNV; CDR2 reads YYDKDF (reference sequence). This CDR3 has 14 residues. The CDR3 here is CATSRGDTGYEQYF. The CDR3, as DNA: TGTGCCACCAGCAGAGGCGACACTGGCTACGAGCAGTACTTC.

A few counts support this clone. The chain recombines TRBV7-9 with TRBJ2-1; 11 bases agree with TRBD2. Germline V gene sequence: CDR1 SEHNR, CDR2 FQNEAQ (reference sequence). The CDR3 contains 18 residues. J was trimmed by 7 bases and V by 5 bases; bases with no gene match: 16. The chain's CDR3 is CASSTQRGASGRSNEQFF. DNA for the CDR3: TGTGCCAGCAGCACTCAAAGGGGGGCTAGCGGGAGGTCAAATGAGCAGTTCTTC. The variable domain in full, completed from reference TRBV7-9 and TRBJ2-1, reads DTGVSQNPRHKITKRGQNVTFRCDPISEHNRLYWYRQTLGQGPEFLTYFQNEAQLEKSRLLSDRFSAERPKGSFSTLEIQRTEQGDSAMYLCASSTQRGASGRSNEQFFGPGTRLTVL.

This chain joins TRBV27 and TRBJ2-1, with 8 bases identical to TRBD2. Trimming at V came to 3 bases and at J to 7 bases, leaving 8 bases not matched to a gene. In germline, CDR1 is MNHEY, CDR2 SMNVEV (reference sequence). The CDR3 runs to 15 residues. DNA for the CDR3: TGTGCCAGCAGTTTCGGGGGGGTCGGTTCAAATGAGCAGTTCTTC. It codes for CASSFGGVGSNEQFF.

The rearrangement links TRBV19 to TRBJ1-5; a weak D match, TRBD1 (5 bases). The CDR3 totals 13 residues. Trimming pared 3 bases from V and 8 bases from J, leaving 11 bases between. The germline gives CDR1 LNHDA, CDR2 SQIVND (reference sequence). The CDR3 DNA sequence: TGTGCCAGTAGTATTCGGGGCGGGGAGCCCCAGCATTTT. Amino acid sequence: CASSIRGGEPQHF.

In regard to this clone: The junction shows a germline mismatch at one end, possibly a read error. The chain joins TRBV7-9 to TRBJ1-1; the match to TRBD1 covers 8 bases. The germline V gene has CDR1 SEHNR and CDR2 FQNEAQ (reference sequence). This CDR3 has 13 residues. The CDR3 is CSSSPLGQAGAFF. The CDR3 DNA reads TGTTCCAGCAGCCCCTTGGGACAGGCCGGAGCTTTCTTT.

This clone was seen once. The chain is built from TRBV18 and TRBJ1-5; possible D gene TRBD1, 5 bases. Trimming stripped 2 bases from V and 3 bases from J, with 11 bases between. This CDR3 has 15 amino acids. CDR1 KGHSH and CDR2 LQKENI come from the germline V gene. Here the CDR3 reads CASSPYRGDNQPQHF. In nucleotides, the CDR3 is TGTGCCAGCTCACCATATCGGGGGGACAATCAGCCCCAGCATTTT.

The rearrangement links TRBV25-1 to TRBJ1-4; D is ambiguous. This CDR3 has 13 residues. Germline CDR1 and CDR2: MGHDK and SYGVNS. V was pared by 5 bases and J by 6 bases, with 10 bases between. DNA for the CDR3: TGTGCCAGCAGTTCCCTTAGAGATGAAAAACTGTTTTTT. This codes for CASSSLRDEKLFF.

This clone appeared a few times. The genes are TRBV18 and TRBJ1-2; D is possibly TRBD1 (6 bases). Germline CDR1 KGHSH, CDR2 LQKENI. V shed 0 bases and J shed 4 bases, with 9 bases lying between them. This CDR3 has 14 amino acids. The CDR3 loop reads CASSPPSGVYGYTF. CDR3 DNA: TGTGCCAGCTCACCACCGTCAGGGGTCTATGGCTACACCTTC.